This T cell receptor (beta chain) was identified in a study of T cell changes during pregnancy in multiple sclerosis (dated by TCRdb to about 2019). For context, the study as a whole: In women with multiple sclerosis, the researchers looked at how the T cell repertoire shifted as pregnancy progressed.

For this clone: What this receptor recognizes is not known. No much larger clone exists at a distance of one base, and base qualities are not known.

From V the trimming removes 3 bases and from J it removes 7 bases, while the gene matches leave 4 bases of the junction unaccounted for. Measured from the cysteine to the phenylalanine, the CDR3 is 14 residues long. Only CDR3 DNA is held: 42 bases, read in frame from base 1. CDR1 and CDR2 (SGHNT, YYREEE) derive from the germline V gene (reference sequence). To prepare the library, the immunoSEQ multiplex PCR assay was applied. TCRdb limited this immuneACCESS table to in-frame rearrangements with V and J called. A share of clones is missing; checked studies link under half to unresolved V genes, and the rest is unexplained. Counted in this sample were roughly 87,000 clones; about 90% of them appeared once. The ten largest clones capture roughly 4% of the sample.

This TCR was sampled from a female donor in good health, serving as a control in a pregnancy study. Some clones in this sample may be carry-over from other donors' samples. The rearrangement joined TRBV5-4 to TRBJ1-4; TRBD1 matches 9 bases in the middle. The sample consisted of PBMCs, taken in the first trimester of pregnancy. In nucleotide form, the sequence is TGTGCCAGCAGCTCCGGACAGGGGAGTGAAAAACTGTTTTTT. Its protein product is CASSSGQGSEKLFF. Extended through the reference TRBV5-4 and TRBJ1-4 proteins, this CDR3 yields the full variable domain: ETGVTQSPTHLIKTRGQQVTLRCSSQSGHNTVSWYQQALGQGPQFIFQYYREEENGRGNFPPRFSGLQFPNYSSELNVNALELDDSALYLCASSSGQGSEKLFFGSGTQLSVL.